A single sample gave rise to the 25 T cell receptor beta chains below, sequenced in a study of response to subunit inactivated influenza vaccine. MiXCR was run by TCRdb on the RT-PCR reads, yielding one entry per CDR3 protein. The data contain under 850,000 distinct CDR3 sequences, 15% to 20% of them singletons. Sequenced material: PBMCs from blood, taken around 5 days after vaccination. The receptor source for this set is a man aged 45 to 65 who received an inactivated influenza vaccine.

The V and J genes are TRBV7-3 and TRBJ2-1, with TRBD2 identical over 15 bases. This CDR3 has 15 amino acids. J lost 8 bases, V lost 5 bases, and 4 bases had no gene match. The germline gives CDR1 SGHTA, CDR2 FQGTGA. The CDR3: CASSRTSGRDHEQFF. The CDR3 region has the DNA TGTGCCAGCAGCCGGACTAGCGGGAGGGACCATGAGCAGTTCTTC. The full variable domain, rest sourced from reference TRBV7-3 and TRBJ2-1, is GAGVSQTPSNKVTEKGKYVELRCDPISGHTALYWYRQSLGQGPEFLIYFQGTGAADDSGLPNDRFFAVRPEGSVSTLKIQRTERGDSAVYLCASSRTSGRDHEQFFGPGTRLTVL.

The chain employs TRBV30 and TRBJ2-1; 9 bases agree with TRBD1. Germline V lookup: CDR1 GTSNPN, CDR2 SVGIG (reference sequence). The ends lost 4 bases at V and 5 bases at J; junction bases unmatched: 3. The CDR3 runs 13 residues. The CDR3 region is CAWIGTGHNEQFF. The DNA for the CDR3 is TGTGCCTGGATTGGGACAGGGCACAATGAGCAGTTCTTC.

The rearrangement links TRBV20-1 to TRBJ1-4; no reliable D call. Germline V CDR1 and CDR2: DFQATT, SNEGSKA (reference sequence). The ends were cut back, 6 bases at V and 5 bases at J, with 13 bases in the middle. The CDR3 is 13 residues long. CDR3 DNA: TGCAGTGCGACGGACGGTTACAATGAAAAACTGTTTTTT. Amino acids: CSATDGYNEKLFF.

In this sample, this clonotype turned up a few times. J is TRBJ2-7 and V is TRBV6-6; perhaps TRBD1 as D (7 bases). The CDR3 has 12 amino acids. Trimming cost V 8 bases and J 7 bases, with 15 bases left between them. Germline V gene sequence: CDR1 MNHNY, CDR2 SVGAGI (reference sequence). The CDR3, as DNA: TGTGCCAGCTGGTACCCAGGGGGGGAGCAGTACTTC. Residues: CASWYPGGEQYF.

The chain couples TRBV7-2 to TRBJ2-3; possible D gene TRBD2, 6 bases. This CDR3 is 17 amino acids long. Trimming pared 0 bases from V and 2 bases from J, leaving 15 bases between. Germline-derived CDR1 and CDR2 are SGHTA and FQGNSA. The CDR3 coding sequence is TGTGCCAGCAGCTTAGCGTGGGGAGGACCACCCACAGATACGCAGTATTTT. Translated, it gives CASSLAWGGPPTDTQYF.

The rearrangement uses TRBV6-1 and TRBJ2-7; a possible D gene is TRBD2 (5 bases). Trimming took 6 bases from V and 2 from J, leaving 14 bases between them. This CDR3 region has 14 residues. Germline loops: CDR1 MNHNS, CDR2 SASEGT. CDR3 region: CASSPRGNPYEQYF. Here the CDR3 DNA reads TGTGCCAGCAGCCCCCGGGGAAACCCCTACGAGCAGTACTTC.

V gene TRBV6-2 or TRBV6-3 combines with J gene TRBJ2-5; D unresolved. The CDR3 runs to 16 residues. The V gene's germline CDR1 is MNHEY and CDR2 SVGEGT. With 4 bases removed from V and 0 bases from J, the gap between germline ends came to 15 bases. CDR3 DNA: TGTGCCAGCAGTTTCTTTACCGGGCCCAACCAAGAGACCCAGTACTTC. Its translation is CASSFFTGPNQETQYF.

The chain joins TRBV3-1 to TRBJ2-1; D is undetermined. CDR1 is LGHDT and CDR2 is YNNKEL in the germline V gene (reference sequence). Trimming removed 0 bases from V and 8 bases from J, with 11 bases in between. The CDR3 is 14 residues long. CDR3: CASSQERLIYEQFF. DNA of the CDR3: TGTGCCAGCAGCCAAGAGCGTCTAATCTATGAGCAGTTCTTC.

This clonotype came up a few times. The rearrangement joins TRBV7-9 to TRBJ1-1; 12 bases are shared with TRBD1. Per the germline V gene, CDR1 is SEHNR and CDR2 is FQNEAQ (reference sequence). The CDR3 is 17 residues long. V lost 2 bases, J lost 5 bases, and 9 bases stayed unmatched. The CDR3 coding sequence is TGTGCCAGCAGCTTATGGGGGCGGGACAGGGGGCTTACTGAAGCTTTCTTT. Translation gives CASSLWGRDRGLTEAFF.

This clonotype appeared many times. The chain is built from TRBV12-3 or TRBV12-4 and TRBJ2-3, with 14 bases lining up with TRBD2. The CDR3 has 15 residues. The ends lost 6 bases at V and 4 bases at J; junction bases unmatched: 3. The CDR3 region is CASRTSGGAADTQYF. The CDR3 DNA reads TGTGCCAGCAGGACTAGCGGGGGGGCCGCAGATACGCAGTATTTT.

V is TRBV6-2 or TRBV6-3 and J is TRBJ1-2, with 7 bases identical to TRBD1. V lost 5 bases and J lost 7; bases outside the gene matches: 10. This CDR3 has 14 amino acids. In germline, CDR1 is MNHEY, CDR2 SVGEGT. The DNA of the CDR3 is TGTGCCAGCAGTCGACAGGGTACGCCGGGTGGCTACACCTTC. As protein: CASSRQGTPGGYTF.

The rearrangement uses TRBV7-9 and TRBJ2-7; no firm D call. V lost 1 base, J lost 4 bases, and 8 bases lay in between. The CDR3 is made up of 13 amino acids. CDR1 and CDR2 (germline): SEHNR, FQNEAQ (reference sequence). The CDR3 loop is CASSLEQRYEQYF. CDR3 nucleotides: TGTGCCAGCAGCTTAGAACAGCGTTACGAGCAGTACTTC.

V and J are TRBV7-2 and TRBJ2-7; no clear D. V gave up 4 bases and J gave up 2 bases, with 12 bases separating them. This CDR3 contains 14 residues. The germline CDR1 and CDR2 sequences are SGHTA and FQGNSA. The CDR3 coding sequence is TGTGCCAGCAGCTCAATATTGGGTACCTACGAGCAGTACTTC. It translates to CASSSILGTYEQYF.

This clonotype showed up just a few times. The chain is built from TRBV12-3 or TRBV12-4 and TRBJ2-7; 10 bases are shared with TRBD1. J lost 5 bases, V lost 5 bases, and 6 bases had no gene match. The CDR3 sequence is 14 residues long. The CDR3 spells CASSTGTGAHEQYF. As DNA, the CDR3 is TGTGCCAGCAGTACCGGGACAGGGGCCCACGAGCAGTACTTC.

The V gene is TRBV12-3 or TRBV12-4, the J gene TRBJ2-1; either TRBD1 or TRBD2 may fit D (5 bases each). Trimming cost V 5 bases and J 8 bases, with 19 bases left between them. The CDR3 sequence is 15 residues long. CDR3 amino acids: CASSPRDPGLDEQFF. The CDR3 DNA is TGTGCCAGCAGTCCTAGGGACCCAGGGTTGGATGAGCAGTTCTTC.

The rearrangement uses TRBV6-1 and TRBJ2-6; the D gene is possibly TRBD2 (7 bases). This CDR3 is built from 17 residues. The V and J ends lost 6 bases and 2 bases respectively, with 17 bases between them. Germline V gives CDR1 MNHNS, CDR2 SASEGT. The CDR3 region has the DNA TGTGCCAGCAGGGCGGGGGCGCTGATCGCTGGGGCCAACGTCCTGACTTTC. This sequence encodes CASRAGALIAGANVLTF.

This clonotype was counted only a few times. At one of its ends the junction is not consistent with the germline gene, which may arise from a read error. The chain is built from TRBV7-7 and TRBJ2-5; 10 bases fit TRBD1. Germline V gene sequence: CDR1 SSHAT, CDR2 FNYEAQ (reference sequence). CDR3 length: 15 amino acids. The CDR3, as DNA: TGTGCTAGCAGCTCGGGACAGGGGTTCGGAGAGACCCAGTACTTC. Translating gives CASSSGQGFGETQYF.

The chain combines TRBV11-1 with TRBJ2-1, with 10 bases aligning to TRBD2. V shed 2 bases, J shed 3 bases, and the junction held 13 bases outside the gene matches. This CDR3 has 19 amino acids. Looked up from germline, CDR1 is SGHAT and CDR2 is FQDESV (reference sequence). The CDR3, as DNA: TGTGCCAGCAGCTTACGGGTTGGACTAGCGGAAACTTTCTACAATGAGCAGTTCTTC. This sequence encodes CASSLRVGLAETFYNEQFF.

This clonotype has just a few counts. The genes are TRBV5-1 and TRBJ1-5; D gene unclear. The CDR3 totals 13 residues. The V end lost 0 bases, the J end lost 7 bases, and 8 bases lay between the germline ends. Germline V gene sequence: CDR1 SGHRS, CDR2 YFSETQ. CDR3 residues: CASSLVGLQPQHF. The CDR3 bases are TGCGCCAGCAGCTTGGTGGGATTGCAGCCCCAGCATTTT.

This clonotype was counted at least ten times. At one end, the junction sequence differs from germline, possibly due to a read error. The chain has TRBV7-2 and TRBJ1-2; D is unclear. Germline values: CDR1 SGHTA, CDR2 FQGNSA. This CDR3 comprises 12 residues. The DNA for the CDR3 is TGCGCCAGCAGCTTGGACGGCTATGGCTACACCTTC. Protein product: CASSLDGYGYTF.

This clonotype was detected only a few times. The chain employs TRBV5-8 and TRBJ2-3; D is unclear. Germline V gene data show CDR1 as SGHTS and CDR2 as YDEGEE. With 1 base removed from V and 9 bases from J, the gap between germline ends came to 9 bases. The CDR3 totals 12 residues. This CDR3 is CASSLSLGTQYF. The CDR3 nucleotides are TGTGCCAGCAGCTTGTCCCTTGGCACGCAGTATTTT.

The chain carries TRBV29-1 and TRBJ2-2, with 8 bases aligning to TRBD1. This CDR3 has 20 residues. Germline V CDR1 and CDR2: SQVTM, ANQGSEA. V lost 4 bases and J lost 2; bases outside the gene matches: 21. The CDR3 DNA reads TGCAGCGTTGCCCTTACCCCGGGACAGGCCTCAAGATTAAACACCGGGGAGCTGTTTTTT. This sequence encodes CSVALTPGQASRLNTGELFF.

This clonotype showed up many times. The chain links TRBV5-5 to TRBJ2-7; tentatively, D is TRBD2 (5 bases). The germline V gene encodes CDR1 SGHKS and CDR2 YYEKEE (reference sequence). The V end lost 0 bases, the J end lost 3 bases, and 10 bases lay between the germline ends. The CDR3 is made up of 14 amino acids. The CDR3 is CASSLDPSFYEQYF. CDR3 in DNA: TGTGCCAGCAGCTTGGATCCTAGCTTCTACGAGCAGTACTTC.

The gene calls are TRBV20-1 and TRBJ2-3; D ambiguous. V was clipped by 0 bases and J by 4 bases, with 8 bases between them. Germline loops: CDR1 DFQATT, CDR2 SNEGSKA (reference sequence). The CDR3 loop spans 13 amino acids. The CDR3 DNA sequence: TGCAGTGCTAGAGATAACTACGCAGATACGCAGTATTTT. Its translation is CSARDNYADTQYF.

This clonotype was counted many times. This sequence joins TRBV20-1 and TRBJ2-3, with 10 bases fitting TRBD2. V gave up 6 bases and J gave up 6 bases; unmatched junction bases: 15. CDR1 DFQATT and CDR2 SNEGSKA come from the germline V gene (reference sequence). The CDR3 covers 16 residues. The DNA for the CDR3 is TGCAGTGCCAGGGGAGGGCTAGCGGGAGCCGGGGATACGCAGTATTTT. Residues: CSARGGLAGAGDTQYF.